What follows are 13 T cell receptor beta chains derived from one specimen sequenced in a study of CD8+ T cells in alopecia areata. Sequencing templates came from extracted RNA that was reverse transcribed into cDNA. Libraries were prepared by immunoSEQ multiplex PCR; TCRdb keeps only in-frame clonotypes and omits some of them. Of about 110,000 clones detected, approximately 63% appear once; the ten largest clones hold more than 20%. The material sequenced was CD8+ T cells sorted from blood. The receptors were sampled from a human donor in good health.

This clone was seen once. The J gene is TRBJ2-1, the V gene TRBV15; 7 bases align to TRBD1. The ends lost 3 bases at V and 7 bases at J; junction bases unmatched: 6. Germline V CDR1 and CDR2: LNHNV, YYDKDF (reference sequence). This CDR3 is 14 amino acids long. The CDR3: CATSSRQGRNEQFF. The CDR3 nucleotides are TGTGCCACCAGCAGCCGACAGGGTCGGAATGAGCAGTTCTTC.

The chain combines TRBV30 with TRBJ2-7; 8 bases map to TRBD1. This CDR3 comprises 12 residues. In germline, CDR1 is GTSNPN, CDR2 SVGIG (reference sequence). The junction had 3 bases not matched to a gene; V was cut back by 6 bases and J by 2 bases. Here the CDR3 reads CACGTGPYEQYF. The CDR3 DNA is TGTGCCTGCGGGACAGGCCCCTACGAGCAGTACTTC.

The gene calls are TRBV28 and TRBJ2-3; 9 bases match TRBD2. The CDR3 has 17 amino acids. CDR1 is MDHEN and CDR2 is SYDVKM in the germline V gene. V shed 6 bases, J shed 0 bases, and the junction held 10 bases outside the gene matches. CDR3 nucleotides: TGTGCCAGCAGCTCACGGCGGGGGGGAGACAGCACAGATACGCAGTATTTT. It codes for CASSSRRGGDSTDTQYF. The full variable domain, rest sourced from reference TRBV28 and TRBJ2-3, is DVKVTQSSRYLVKRTGEKVFLECVQDMDHENMFWYRQDPGLGLRLIYFSYDVKMKEKGDIPEGYSVSREKKERFSLILESASTNQTSMYLCASSSRRGGDSTDTQYFGPGTRLTVL.

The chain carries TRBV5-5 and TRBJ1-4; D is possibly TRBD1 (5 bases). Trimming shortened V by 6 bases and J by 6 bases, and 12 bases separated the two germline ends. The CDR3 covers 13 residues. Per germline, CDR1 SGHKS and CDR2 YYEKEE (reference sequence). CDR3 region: CASILRGDEKLFF. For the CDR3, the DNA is TGTGCCAGCATCCTGCGGGGGGATGAAAAACTGTTTTTT. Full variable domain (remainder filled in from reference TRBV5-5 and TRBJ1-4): DAGVTQSPTHLIKTRGQQVTLRCSPISGHKSVSWYQQVLGQGPQFIFQYYEKEERGRGNFPDRFSARQFPNYSSELNVNALLLGDSALYLCASILRGDEKLFFGSGTQLSVL.

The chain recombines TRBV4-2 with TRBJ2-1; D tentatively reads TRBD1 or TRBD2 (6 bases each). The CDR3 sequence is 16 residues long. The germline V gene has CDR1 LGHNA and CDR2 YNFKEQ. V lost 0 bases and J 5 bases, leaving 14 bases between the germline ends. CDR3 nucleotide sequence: TGTGCCAGCAGCCAAGATCCCTTCGGGGGCGACAATGAGCAGTTCTTC. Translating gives CASSQDPFGGDNEQFF.

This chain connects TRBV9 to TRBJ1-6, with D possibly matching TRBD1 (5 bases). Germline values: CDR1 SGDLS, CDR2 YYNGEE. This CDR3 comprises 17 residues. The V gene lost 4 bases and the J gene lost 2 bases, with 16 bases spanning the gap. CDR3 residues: CASSHGWGSAYNSPLHF. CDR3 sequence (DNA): TGTGCCAGCAGCCACGGATGGGGGAGCGCCTATAATTCACCCCTCCACTTT. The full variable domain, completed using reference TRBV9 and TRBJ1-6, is DSGVTQTPKHLITATGQRVTLRCSPRSGDLSVYWYQQSLDQGLQFLIQYYNGEERAKGNILERFSAQQFPDLHSELNLSSLELGDSALYFCASSHGWGSAYNSPLHFGNGTRLTVT.

CDR3 bases: TGTGCCTGGAGTCCGGGCAGCCTTCCGATCACCGGGGAGCTGTTTTTT. This codes for CAWSPGSLPITGELFF. The rearrangement uses TRBV30 and TRBJ2-2; D is unresolved. Trimming took 2 bases from V and 4 from J, leaving 17 bases between them. The CDR3 runs 16 residues. The germline gives CDR1 GTSNPN, CDR2 SVGIG (reference sequence).

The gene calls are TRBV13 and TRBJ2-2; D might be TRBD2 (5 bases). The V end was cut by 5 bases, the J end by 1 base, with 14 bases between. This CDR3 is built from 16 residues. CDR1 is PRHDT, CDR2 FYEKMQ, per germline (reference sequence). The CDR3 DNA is TGTGCCAGCAGCCCGGAGGAGACAAAGAACACCGGGGAGCTGTTTTTT. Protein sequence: CASSPEETKNTGELFF.

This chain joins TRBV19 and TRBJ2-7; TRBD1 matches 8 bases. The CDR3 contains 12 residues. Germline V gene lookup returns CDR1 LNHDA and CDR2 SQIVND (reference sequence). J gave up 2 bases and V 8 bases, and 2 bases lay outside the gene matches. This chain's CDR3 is CASGQGTYEQYF. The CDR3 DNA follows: TGTGCCAGTGGACAGGGAACCTACGAGCAGTACTTC. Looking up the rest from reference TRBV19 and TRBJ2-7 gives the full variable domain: DGGITQSPKYLFRKEGQNVTLSCEQNLNHDAMYWYRQDPGQGLRLIYYSQIVNDFQKGDIAEGYSVSREKKESFPLTVTSAQKNPTAFYLCASGQGTYEQYFGPGTRLTVT.

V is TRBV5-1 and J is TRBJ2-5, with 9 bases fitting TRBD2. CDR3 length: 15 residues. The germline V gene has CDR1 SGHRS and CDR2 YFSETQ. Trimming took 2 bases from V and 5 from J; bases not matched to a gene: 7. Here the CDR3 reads CASSFNSGGLETQYF. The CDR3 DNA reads TGCGCCAGCAGCTTTAATAGCGGGGGTTTGGAGACCCAGTACTTC.

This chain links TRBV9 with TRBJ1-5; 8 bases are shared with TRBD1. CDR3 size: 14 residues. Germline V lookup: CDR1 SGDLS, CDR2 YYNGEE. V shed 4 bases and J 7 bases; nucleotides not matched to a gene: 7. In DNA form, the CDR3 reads TGTGCCAGCAGCCCAGGGGGCTCGAGACAGCCCCAGCATTTT. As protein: CASSPGGSRQPQHF.

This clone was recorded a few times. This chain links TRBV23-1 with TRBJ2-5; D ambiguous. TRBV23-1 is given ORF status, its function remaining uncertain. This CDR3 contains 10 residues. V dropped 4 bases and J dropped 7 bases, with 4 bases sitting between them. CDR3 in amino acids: CASSLGTQYF. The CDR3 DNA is TGCGCCAGCAGTCTGGGGACCCAGTACTTC.

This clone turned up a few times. The CDR3 here is CASSQVFSNQPQHF. In DNA, the CDR3 is TGCGCCAGCAGCCAAGTTTTCAGCAATCAGCCCCAGCATTTT. The chain combines TRBV4-3 with TRBJ1-5; D is uncertain. V gave up 1 base and J gave up 1 base, with 5 bases separating them. Germline loops: CDR1 LGHNA, CDR2 YSLEER. The CDR3 runs 14 residues.